Shown below are 18 T cell receptor beta chains from a single sample sequenced in a study of blood T cell repertoires in COVID-19. Profiling relied on immunoSEQ multiplex PCR, and the TCRdb table lists in-frame clones only, not all of them. In the table there are 390,000 or so clones, around nine tenths of which are singletons. Sequencing used PBMCs or T cells enriched from blood (not recorded which). These receptors came from a woman in her forties or fifties who had recovered from COVID-19.

This chain connects TRBV25-1 to TRBJ1-2; D call uncertain. The CDR3 contains 13 residues. Germline-derived CDR1 and CDR2 are MGHDK and SYGVNS. The ends were cut back, 2 bases at V and 2 bases at J, with 6 bases in the middle. The CDR3 nucleotides read TGTGCCAGCAGTGAAGCCGGGAACTATGGCTACACCTTC. Amino acid sequence: CASSEAGNYGYTF.

The chain has TRBV9 and TRBJ1-1, with 12 bases aligning to TRBD1. The length of the CDR3 is 18 residues. J lost 6 bases, V lost 0 bases, and 12 bases had no gene match. Germline-derived CDR1 and CDR2 are SGDLS and YYNGEE. CDR3 sequence: CASSVDPVSGTGGSEAFF. The CDR3 coding sequence is TGTGCCAGCAGCGTAGACCCCGTTTCCGGGACAGGGGGCTCTGAAGCTTTCTTT.

V usage is TRBV11-3 and J usage is TRBJ2-1; tentative D call: TRBD2 (5 bases). V was shortened by 1 base and J by 9 bases, with 16 bases between the two germline ends. In germline, CDR1 is SGHNT, CDR2 YENEEA. CDR3 length: 15 residues. As DNA, the CDR3 is TGTGCCAGCAGCTTAGTCGCGGGCCACGCCGGTGAGCAGTTCTTC. It is translated as CASSLVAGHAGEQFF.

The chain carries TRBV30 and TRBJ1-1; D not certain. Germline values: CDR1 GTSNPN, CDR2 SVGIG (reference sequence). The CDR3 has 12 residues. V shed 2 bases and J shed 1 base, with 5 bases lying between them. The CDR3 DNA reads as TGTGCCTGGAGTCCATGGAACACTGAAGCTTTCTTT. It codes for CAWSPWNTEAFF.

The chain links TRBV10-3 to TRBJ2-2; TRBD1 is a possible D gene (6 bases). In germline, CDR1 is ENHRY, CDR2 SYGVKD. The CDR3 has 14 amino acids. V shed 10 bases and J shed 1 base, with 13 bases lying between them. CDR3 bases: TGTGCCACCACGGGACAAATGAACACCGGGGAGCTGTTTTTT. Translating gives CATTGQMNTGELFF.

The gene calls are TRBV7-9 and TRBJ1-2; D not certain. Germline lookup yields CDR1 SEHNR and CDR2 FQNEAQ (reference sequence). V was shortened by 1 base and J by 0 bases, with 15 bases between the two germline ends. This CDR3 region has 17 residues. This CDR3 reads CASSLVSPSVANYGYTF. In DNA, the CDR3 is TGTGCCAGCAGCTTAGTGTCACCAAGCGTAGCTAACTATGGCTACACCTTC.

The V gene is TRBV19, the J gene TRBJ1-3; 8 bases fit TRBD1. Germline values: CDR1 LNHDA, CDR2 SQIVND (reference sequence). Unmatched junction bases numbered 6, after V lost 6 bases and J lost 2 bases. The CDR3 loop spans 15 amino acids. The CDR3 reads CASRTADRAGNTIYF. The CDR3 region has the DNA TGTGCCAGTAGAACGGCGGACAGGGCTGGAAACACCATATATTTT.

The J gene is TRBJ1-1, the V gene TRBV5-1; D remains unclear. V shed 2 bases and J shed 1 base, with 6 bases lying between them. Germline V gene lookup returns CDR1 SGHRS and CDR2 YFSETQ. This CDR3 has 13 amino acids. The CDR3 DNA sequence: TGCGCCAGCAGCTTATCTCCGAACACTGAAGCTTTCTTT. Its translation is CASSLSPNTEAFF.

This chain uses TRBV3-1 (or the pseudogene TRBV3-2) with TRBJ1-1; tentatively, D is TRBD1 (5 bases). Germline CDR1 is LGHDT and CDR2 is YNNKEL (reference sequence). Trimming left V 4 bases short and J 0 bases short, with 18 bases between. CDR3 length: 17 residues. CDR3 amino acids: CASSPRYRNTMNTEAFF. The DNA for the CDR3 is TGTGCCAGCAGCCCCCGATACAGGAATACGATGAACACTGAAGCTTTCTTT.

J is TRBJ1-2 and V is TRBV19, with D tentatively TRBD1 (5 bases). V lost 3 bases and J lost 3, with 17 bases in between. The CDR3 totals 16 residues. Germline V gene lookup returns CDR1 LNHDA and CDR2 SQIVND (reference sequence). The CDR3 region is CASSMGQGGRDYGYTF. In DNA form, the CDR3 reads TGTGCCAGTAGTATGGGGCAGGGAGGGAGGGACTATGGCTACACCTTC.

The chain combines TRBV2 with TRBJ1-3; D ambiguous. The germline gives CDR1 SNHLY, CDR2 FYNNEI. V lost 5 bases and J 3 bases, leaving 8 bases between the germline ends. The CDR3 sequence is 13 residues long. The CDR3 region has the DNA TGTGCCAGCAGTAATTCAGGTGGAAACACCATATATTTT. Its translation: CASSNSGGNTIYF.

This clone appeared a few times. The chain recombines TRBV5-1 with TRBJ2-5; TRBD2 is a possible D gene (7 bases). The germline V and J ends were trimmed by 4 bases and 0 bases, with 10 bases remaining between them. Germline CDR1 SGHRS, CDR2 YFSETQ. This CDR3 is 14 amino acids long. DNA for the CDR3: TGCGCCAGCAGCGGCGGGGGCCACCAAGAGACCCAGTACTTC. Translated, it gives CASSGGGHQETQYF.

The rearrangement links TRBV9 to TRBJ2-1; D remains ambiguous. CDR1 and CDR2 from the germline V gene are SGDLS and YYNGEE. The CDR3 covers 12 residues. V lost 0 bases and J lost 9, with 7 bases in between. The CDR3 spells CASSVGSIEQFF. For the CDR3, the DNA is TGTGCCAGCAGCGTAGGGTCTATTGAGCAGTTCTTC. Based on the CDR3 plus reference TRBV9 and TRBJ2-1, the full variable domain is DSGVTQTPKHLITATGQRVTLRCSPRSGDLSVYWYQQSLDQGLQFLIQYYNGEERAKGNILERFSAQQFPDLHSELNLSSLELGDSALYFCASSVGSIEQFFGPGTRLTVL.

There are a few counts of this clone. The chain couples TRBV12-3 or TRBV12-4 to TRBJ2-2, with D possibly matching TRBD2 (5 bases). This CDR3 is 12 amino acids long. Deletions cut 2 bases from V and 7 bases from J, with 5 bases between. CDR3 sequence (DNA): TGTGCCAGCAGTTTAACTAGCGGGGAGCTGTTTTTT. Its translation is CASSLTSGELFF.

This clone showed up just once. The CDR3 DNA sequence: TGTGCCAGCACCAGAGGGTATGGCGGGGAGCTGTTTTTT. Translation gives CASTRGYGGELFF. The chain carries TRBV12-3 or TRBV12-4 and TRBJ2-2; possibly TRBD2 for D (5 bases). The V end lost 7 bases, the J end lost 7 bases, and 13 bases lay between the germline ends. The CDR3 has 13 amino acids.

The gene calls are TRBV7-2 and TRBJ1-6; D not resolved. The CDR3 length is 14 residues. V gave up 6 bases and J gave up 0 bases, with 6 bases separating them. Germline V CDR1 and CDR2: SGHTA, FQGNSA. DNA of the CDR3: TGTGCCAGCAGTATCAGCTCCTATAATTCACCCCTCCACTTT. This encodes CASSISSYNSPLHF.

V and J are TRBV2 and TRBJ1-1, with TRBD1 identical over 7 bases. V was clipped by 7 bases and J by 4 bases; unmatched bases: 15. The germline CDR1 and CDR2 sequences are SNHLY and FYNNEI. This CDR3 is built from 16 residues. The CDR3 reads CASITDLDRVSTEAFF. The CDR3 nucleotides read TGTGCCAGCATTACAGATTTAGACAGGGTCTCCACTGAAGCTTTCTTT.

This clone was picked up a small number of times. The chain links TRBV10-3 to TRBJ2-5; 10 bases fit TRBD2. This CDR3 is built from 15 residues. With V trimmed by 2 bases and J by 5 bases, 5 bases remained unmatched. Germline lookup yields CDR1 ENHRY and CDR2 SYGVKD. CDR3 loop: CAISEVLAGRETQYF. DNA for the CDR3: TGTGCCATCAGTGAGGTACTAGCGGGGAGGGAGACCCAGTACTTC.